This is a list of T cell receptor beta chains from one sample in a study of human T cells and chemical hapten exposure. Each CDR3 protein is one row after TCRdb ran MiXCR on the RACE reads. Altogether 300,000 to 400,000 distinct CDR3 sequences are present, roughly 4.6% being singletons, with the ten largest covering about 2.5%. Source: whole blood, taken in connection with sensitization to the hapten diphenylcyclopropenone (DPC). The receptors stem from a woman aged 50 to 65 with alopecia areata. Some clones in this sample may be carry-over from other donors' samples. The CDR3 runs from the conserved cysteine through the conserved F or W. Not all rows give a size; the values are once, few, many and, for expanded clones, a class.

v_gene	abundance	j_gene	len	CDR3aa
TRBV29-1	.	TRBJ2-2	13	CSVSGSYTGELFF
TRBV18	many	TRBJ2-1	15	CASSPNPTVYNEQFF
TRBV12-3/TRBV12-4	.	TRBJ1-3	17	CASSQLLGGSSGNTIYF
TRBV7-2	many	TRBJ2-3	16	CASSLYSGASTDTQYF
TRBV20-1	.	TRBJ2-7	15	CSARGGAGSSYEQYF
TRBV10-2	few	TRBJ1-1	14	CASSEAWSSTEAFF
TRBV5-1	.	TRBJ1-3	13	CASSRASGNTIYF
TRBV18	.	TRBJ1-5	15	CASSPDVGPNQPQHF
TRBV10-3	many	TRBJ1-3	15	CAIKVNRGSGNTIYF
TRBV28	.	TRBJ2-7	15	CASTPDPAKAYEQYF
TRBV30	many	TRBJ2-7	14	CAWSFGQGAGEQYF
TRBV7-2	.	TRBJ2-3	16	CASSFGGGPITDTQYF
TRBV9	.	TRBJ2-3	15	CASSDRTSGIDTQYF
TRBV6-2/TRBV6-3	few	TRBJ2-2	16	CASSRRRVTATGELFF
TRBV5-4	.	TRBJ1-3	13	CASTFAGGNTIYF